This T cell receptor beta chain was obtained from a study of graft-versus-host responses after intestinal transplantation. As for the study in general: Multivisceral, liver-intestinal, or isolated intestinal grafts were transplanted into recipients. Each recipient received anti-thymocyte globulin induction, then tacrolimus and steroids for approximately three years. Study-level points and caveats: The recipient marrow held GvH clones, and some of them showed up first in ileum or blood.

Responders (about 200,000, CFSE-labeled) met about 200,000 stimulators that were irradiated and violet-dye-labeled. After the reaction, the investigators sorted the proliferating CFSE-low CD3+CD4+ and CD3+CD8+ responders. V lost 11 bases to trimming and J lost 7 bases; unmatched junction nucleotides: 14. Germline CDR1 SNHLY, CDR2 FYNNEI. The CDR3 runs 15 residues. The data were produced by immunoSEQ multiplex PCR, yet TCRdb's version contains in-frame clones alone and is incomplete. The table lists around 5,000 clones, over 20% of them singletons, with around 6.8% in the top ten. This chain joins TRBV2 and TRBJ2-3; 11 bases are a match to TRBD2. The sequence derives from a human patient who received an intestinal transplant. Here the sequenced sample was alloreactive CD8+ T cells from a mixed lymphocyte reaction culture, taken before intestinal transplant. This sample's subset: CFSE-low proliferating T cells sorted from approximately 6-day pre-transplant mixed lymphocyte reaction (GvH or HvG direction). The CDR3: CACTLVTSGSNTQYF. Here the CDR3 DNA reads TGTGCCTGCACCTTAGTAACTAGCGGGAGCAATACGCAGTATTTT.